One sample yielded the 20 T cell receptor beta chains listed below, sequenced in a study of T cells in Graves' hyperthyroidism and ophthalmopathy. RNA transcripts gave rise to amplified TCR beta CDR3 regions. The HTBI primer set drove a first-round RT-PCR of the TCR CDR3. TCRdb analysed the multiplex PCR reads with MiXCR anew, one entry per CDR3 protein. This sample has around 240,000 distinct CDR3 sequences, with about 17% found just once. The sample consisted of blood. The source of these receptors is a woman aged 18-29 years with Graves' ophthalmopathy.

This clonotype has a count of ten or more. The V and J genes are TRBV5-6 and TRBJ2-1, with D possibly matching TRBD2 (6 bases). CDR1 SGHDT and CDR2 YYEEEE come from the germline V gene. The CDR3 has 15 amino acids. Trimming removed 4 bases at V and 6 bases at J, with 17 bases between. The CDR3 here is CASSPEDYGFNEQFF. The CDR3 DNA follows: TGTGCCAGCAGCCCTGAGGACTATGGGTTCAATGAGCAGTTCTTC.

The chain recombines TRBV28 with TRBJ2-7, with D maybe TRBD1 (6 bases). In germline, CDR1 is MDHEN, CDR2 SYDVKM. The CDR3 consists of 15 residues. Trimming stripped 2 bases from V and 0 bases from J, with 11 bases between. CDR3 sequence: CASSLNRDNSYEQYF. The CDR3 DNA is TGTGCCAGCAGTTTAAACCGGGACAACTCCTACGAGCAGTACTTC. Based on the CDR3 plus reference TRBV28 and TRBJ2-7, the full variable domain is DVKVTQSSRYLVKRTGEKVFLECVQDMDHENMFWYRQDPGLGLRLIYFSYDVKMKEKGDIPEGYSVSREKKERFSLILESASTNQTSMYLCASSLNRDNSYEQYFGPGTRLTVT.

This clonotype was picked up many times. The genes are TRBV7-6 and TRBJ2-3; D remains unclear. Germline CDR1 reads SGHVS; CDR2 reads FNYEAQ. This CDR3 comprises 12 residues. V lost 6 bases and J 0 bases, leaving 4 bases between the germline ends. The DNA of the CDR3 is TGTGCCAGCAGTTTTAGCACAGATACGCAGTATTTT. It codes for CASSFSTDTQYF. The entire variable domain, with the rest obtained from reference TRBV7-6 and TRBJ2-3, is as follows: GAGVSQSPRYKVTKRGQDVALRCDPISGHVSLYWYRQALGQGPEFLTYFNYEAQQDKSGLPNDRFSAERPEGSISTLTIQRTEQRDSAMYRCASSFSTDTQYFGPGTRLTVL.

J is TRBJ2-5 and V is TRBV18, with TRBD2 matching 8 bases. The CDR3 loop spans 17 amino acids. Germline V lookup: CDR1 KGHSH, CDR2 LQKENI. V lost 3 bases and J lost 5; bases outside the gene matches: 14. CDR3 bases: TGTGCCAGCTCACCCACCGCGGCCAGCGGGAGTTGGGAGACCCAGTACTTC. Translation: CASSPTAASGSWETQYF.

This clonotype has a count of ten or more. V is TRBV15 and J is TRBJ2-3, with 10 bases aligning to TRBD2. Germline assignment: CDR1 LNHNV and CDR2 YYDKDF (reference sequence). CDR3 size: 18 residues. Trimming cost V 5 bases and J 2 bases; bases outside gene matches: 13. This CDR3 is CATSSTPRLAGDTDTQYF. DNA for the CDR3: TGTGCCACCAGCTCAACTCCACGGCTAGCGGGGGACACAGATACGCAGTATTTT. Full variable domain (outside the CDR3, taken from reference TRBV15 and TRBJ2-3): DAMVIQNPRYQVTQFGKPVTLSCSQTLNHNVMYWYQQKSSQAPKLLFHYYDKDFNNEADTPDNFQSRRPNTSFCFLDIRSPGLGDTAMYLCATSSTPRLAGDTDTQYFGPGTRLTVL.

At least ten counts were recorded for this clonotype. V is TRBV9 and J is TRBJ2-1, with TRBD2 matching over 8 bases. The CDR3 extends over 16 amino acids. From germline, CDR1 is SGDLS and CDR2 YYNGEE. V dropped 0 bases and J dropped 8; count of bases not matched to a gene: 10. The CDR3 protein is CASSVGVAGIMHEQFF. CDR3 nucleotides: TGTGCCAGCAGCGTAGGGGTAGCGGGAATTATGCATGAGCAGTTCTTC.

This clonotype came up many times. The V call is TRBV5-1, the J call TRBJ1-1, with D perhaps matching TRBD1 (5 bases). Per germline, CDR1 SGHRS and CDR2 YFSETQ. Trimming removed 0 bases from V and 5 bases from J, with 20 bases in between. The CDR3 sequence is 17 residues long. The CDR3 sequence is CASSLEFRASRGTEAFF. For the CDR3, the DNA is TGCGCCAGCAGCTTGGAATTTAGGGCCTCCCGGGGGACTGAAGCTTTCTTT.

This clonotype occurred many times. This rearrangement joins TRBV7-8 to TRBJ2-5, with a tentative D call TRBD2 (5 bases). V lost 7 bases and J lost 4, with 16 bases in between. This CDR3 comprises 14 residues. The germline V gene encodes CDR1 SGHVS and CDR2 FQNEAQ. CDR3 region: CASTPAGGLETQYF. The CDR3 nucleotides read TGTGCCAGCACCCCCGCTGGAGGTTTAGAGACCCAGTACTTC.

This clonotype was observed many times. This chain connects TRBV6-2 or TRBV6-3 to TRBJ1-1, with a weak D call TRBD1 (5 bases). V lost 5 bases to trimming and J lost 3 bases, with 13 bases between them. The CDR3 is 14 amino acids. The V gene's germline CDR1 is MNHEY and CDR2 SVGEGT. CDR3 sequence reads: CASSADRGYTEAFF. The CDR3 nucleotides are TGTGCCAGCAGTGCAGATCGGGGCTACACTGAAGCTTTCTTT.

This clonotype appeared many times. The CDR3 sequence: CASSIAPGTSGRNEQFF. Written as DNA, the CDR3 is TGTGCCAGTAGTATCGCGCCCGGGACTAGCGGGAGGAATGAGCAGTTCTTC. The gene calls are TRBV19 and TRBJ2-1; 15 bases are a match to TRBD2. This CDR3 has 17 amino acids. Germline V CDR1 and CDR2: LNHDA, SQIVND (reference sequence). Trimming cost V 3 bases and J 7 bases; bases outside gene matches: 7.

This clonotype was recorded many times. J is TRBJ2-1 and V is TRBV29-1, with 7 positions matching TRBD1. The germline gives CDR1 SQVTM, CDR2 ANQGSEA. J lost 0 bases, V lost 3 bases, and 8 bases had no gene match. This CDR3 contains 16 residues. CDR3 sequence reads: CSVDQGEPSSYNEQFF. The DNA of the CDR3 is TGCAGCGTTGACCAGGGGGAGCCTAGCTCCTACAATGAGCAGTTCTTC.

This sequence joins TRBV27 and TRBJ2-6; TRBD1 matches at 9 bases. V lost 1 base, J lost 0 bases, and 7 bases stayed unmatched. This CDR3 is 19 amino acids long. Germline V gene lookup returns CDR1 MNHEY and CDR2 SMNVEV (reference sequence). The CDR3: CASSLWGQGILSGANVLTF. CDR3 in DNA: TGTGCCAGCAGTTTATGGGGACAGGGCATCCTCTCTGGGGCCAACGTCCTGACTTTC.

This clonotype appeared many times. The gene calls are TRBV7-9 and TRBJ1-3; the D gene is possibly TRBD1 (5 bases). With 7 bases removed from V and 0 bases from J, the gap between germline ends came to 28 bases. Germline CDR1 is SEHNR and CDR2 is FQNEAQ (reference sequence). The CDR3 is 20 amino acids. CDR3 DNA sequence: TGTGCCAGCATCAGCCTATTAGGTAAAAACTCGACAGCCTCTGGAAACACCATATATTTT. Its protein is CASISLLGKNSTASGNTIYF.

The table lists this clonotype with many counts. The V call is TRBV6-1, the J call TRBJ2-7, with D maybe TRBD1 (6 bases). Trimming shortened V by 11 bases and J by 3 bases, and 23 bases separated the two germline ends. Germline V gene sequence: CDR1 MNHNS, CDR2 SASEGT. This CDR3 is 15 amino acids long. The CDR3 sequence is CAGSSGRGLIYEQYF. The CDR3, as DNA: TGTGCCGGATCCTCGGGCAGGGGTTTGATCTACGAGCAGTACTTC.

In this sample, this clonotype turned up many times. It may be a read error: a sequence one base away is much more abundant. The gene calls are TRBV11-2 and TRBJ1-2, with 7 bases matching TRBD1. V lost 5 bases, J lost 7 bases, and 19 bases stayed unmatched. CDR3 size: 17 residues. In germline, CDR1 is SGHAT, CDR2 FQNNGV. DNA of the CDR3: TGTGCCAGCAGCGCCCCGGGACAGAGGGCGCGTATCTCTGGCTACACCTTC. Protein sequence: CASSAPGQRARISGYTF. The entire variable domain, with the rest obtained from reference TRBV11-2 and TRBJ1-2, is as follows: EAGVAQSPRYKIIEKRQSVAFWCNPISGHATLYWYQQILGQGPKLLIQFQNNGVVDDSQLPKDRFSAERLKGVDSTLKIQPAKLEDSAVYLCASSAPGQRARISGYTFGSGTRLTVV.

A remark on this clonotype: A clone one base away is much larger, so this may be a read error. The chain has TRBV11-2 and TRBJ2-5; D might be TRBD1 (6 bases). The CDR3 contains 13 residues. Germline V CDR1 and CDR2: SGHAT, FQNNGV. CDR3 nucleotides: TGTGCCGGCAGGCCCAGGGGACGAGAGACCCAGTACTTC. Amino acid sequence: CAGRPRGRETQYF.

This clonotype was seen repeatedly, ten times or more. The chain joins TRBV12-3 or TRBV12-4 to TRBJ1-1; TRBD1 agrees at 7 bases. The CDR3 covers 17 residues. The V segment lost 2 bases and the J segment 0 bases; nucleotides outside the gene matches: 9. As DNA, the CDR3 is TGTGCCAGCAGTTTAACACAGGGGATAGTCATGAACACTGAAGCTTTCTTT. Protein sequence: CASSLTQGIVMNTEAFF.

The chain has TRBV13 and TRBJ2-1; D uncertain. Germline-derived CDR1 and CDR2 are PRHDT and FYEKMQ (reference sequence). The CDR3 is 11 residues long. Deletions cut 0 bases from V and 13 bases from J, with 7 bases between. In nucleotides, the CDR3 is TGTGCCAGCAGCTTAGGTCCCGGACAGTTCTTC. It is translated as CASSLGPGQFF. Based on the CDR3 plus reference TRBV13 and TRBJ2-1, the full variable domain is AAGVIQSPRHLIKEKRETATLKCYPIPRHDTVYWYQQGPGQDPQFLISFYEKMQSDKGSIPDRFSAQQFSDYHSELNMSSLELGDSALYFCASSLGPGQFFGPGTRLTVL.

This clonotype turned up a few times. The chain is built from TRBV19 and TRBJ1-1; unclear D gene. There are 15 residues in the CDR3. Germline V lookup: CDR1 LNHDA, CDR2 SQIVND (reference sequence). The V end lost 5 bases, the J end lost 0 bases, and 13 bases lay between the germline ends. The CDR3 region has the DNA TGTGCCAGTAGTCCGGCAGCGATTATGAACACTGAAGCTTTCTTT. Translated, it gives CASSPAAIMNTEAFF.

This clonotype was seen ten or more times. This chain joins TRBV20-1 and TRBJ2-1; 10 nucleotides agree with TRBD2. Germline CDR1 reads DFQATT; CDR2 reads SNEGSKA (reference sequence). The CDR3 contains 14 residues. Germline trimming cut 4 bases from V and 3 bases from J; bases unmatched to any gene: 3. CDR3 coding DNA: TGCAGTGCTATTGGACTAGCGGTCTACAATGAGCAGTTCTTC. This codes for CSAIGLAVYNEQFF.